This TCR beta chain was profiled in a study of neurological immune-mediated disorders. Germline V gene sequence: CDR1 GTSNPN, CDR2 SVGIG (reference sequence). The V gene end was trimmed by 4 bases and the J gene end by 9 bases; junction bases not matched to a gene: 5. The CDR3 is 14 residues long. TCRdb processed the 5' RACE reads anew with MiXCR; each CDR3 protein has one entry. The sample records around 100,000 distinct CDR3 sequences, less than 14% being singletons. There are a few counts of this clonotype. Time point indicated: longitudinal time-point 3. Sequencing input: PBMCs. This chain links TRBV30 with TRBJ1-6; 11 nucleotides match TRBD1. This receptor was identified in a female donor with HTLV-1-associated myelopathy (HAM/TSP). CDR3 loop: CAWTSGTGGSPLHF. The CDR3 DNA follows: TGTGCCTGGACCTCCGGGACAGGGGGTTCACCCCTCCACTTT. The full variable domain, its missing parts supplied by reference TRBV30 and TRBJ1-6, is SQTIHQWPATLVQPVGSPLSLECTVEGTSNPNLYWYRQAAGRGLQLLFYSVGIGQISSEVPQNLSASRPQDRQFILSSKKLLLSDSGFYLCAWTSGTGGSPLHFGNGTRLTVT.